This TCR beta chain originates from a study of blood T cell repertoires in COVID-19. On the study more broadly: T cells, B-cell-depleted T cells, or PBMCs supplied cDNA or gDNA.

V lost 1 base and J 12 bases, leaving 16 bases between the germline ends. The CDR3 extends over 14 amino acids. Germline V gene sequence: CDR1 MGHRA, CDR2 YSYEKL. In the original workflow: How many nucleated cells were present was estimated from reference gene primer amplification. Libraries were prepared by immunoSEQ multiplex PCR; TCRdb keeps only in-frame clonotypes and omits some of them. The DNA was the basis for D and trimming; V, J and clone size are from that table. The sample contains about 110,000 clones, about 83% of which appear only once. The sample taken for sequencing was peripheral blood. V usage is TRBV4-1 and J usage is TRBJ2-1; the D gene is possibly TRBD2 (7 bases). This TCR came from an older woman with acute or convalescent COVID-19. The CDR3 DNA reads as TGCGCCAGCAGCCAAGCGGGGGGCACTACCCGGCAGTTCTTC. Translation: CASSQAGGTTRQFF.